This T cell receptor (beta chain) was observed in a study of blood T cell repertoires in COVID-19. About the study: Researchers got acute and convalescent COVID-19 samples from the United States, Italy and Spain. PBMCs, B-cell-depleted T cells, or T cells were the source of the cDNA or gDNA that made up the material.

Source study methods: Reference gene primer amplification gave estimated nucleated cell counts. Clones were read by immunoSEQ multiplex PCR, and TCRdb kept only the in-frame ones, dropping some. V and J calls and clone size follow that table, whereas D and trimming were derived from the DNA. Counted here are about 55,000 clones, 65% to 90% occurring once; the ten biggest clones make up roughly 13%. Trimming shortened V by 3 bases and J by 3 bases, and 17 bases separated the two germline ends. CDR1 and CDR2 from the germline V gene are LGHDT and YNNKEL (reference sequence). The CDR3 totals 16 residues.

The gene calls are TRBV3-1 (or the pseudogene TRBV3-2) and TRBJ1-1, with TRBD1 as a possible D gene (5 bases). Sequences were obtained from peripheral blood. This TCR was recovered from a human donor in a cohort sampled during active COVID-19. The DNA for the CDR3 is TGTGCCAGCAGCCAGTACCAGGGAGGAAGGGACACTGAAGCTTTCTTT. Translated, it gives CASSQYQGGRDTEAFF.